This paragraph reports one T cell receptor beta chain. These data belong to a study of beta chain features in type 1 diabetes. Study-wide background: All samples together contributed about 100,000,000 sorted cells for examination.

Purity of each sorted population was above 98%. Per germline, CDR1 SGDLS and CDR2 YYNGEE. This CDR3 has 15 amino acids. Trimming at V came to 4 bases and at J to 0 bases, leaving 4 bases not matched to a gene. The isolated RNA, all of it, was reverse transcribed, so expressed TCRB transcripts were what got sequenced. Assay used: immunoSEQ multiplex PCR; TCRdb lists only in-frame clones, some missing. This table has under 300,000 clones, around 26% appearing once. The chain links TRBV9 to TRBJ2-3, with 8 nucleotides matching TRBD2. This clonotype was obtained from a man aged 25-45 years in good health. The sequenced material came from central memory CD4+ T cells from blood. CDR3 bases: TGTGCCAGCAGCCTTAGCGGGATTAGCACAGATACGCAGTATTTT. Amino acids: CASSLSGISTDTQYF.